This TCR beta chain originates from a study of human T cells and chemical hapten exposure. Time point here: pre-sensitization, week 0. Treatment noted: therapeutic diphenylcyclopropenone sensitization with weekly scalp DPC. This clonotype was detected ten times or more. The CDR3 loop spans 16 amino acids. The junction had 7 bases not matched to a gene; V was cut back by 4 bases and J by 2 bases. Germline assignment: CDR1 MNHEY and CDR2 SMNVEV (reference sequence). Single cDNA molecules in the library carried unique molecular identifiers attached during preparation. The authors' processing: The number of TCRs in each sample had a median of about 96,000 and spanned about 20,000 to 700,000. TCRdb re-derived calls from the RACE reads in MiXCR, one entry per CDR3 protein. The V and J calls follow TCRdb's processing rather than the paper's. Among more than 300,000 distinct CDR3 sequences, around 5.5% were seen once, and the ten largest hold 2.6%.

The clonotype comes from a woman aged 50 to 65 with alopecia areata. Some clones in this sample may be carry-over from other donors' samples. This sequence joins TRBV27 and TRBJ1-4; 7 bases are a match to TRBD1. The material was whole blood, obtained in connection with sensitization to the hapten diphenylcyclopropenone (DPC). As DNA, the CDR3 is TGTGCCAGCAGTTCAACACCGACAGGGACTAATGAAAAACTGTTTTTT. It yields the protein CASSSTPTGTNEKLFF.